This T cell receptor beta chain was observed in a study of blood T cell repertoires in COVID-19. Study-wide background: Samples of COVID-19 (acute and convalescent) were obtained from the United States, Italy and Spain. In each case, the material was cDNA or gDNA derived from T cells, B-cell-depleted T cells, or PBMCs.

Germline assignment: CDR1 LGHDT and CDR2 YNNKEL (reference sequence). The V segment lost 0 bases and the J segment 8 bases; nucleotides outside the gene matches: 14. The CDR3 is 18 amino acids. This table comes from immunoSEQ multiplex PCR, and its TCRdb copy is limited to in-frame clones, with some not included. Of approximately 45,000 clones in the sample, 80% to 90% were seen once. Sequencing used peripheral blood. This TCR derives from a human donor in a cohort sampled during active COVID-19. The chain recombines TRBV3-1 (or the pseudogene TRBV3-2) with TRBJ2-3, with 10 bases identical to TRBD2. The chain's CDR3 is CASSQDLVIAGGLGTQYF. The CDR3 nucleotides read TGTGCCAGCAGCCAAGATCTTGTGATAGCGGGAGGATTGGGTACGCAGTATTTT.